The source of this TCR beta chain is a study of blood T cell repertoires in COVID-19. Background on the study: COVID-19 samples from acute and convalescent phases originated in the United States, Italy and Spain. PBMCs, B-cell-depleted T cells, or T cells were the source of the cDNA or gDNA that made up the material.

This CDR3 spans 15 amino acids. Between the trimmed V and J ends, which lost 6 bases and 4 bases, there was a span of 16 bases. Per germline, CDR1 MDHEN and CDR2 SYDVKM. Original handling: The assay estimated nucleated cells by amplifying reference gene primers. Sequencing was performed with immunoSEQ multiplex PCR; in TCRdb, only in-frame clones are kept and a portion is missing. V, J and clone size derive from that table, while D and trimming were established from the DNA sequence. Of fewer than 40,000 clones in the sample, over 75% were seen once. This chain links TRBV28 with TRBJ2-1, with a weak D call TRBD2 (6 bases). The sequencing sample was made of peripheral blood. This receptor was obtained from a man in his 60s with active COVID-19. CDR3 sequence (DNA): TGTGCCAGCAGACGCCCCGGGACTCCTTACAATGAGCAGTTCTTC. It is translated as CASRRPGTPYNEQFF.